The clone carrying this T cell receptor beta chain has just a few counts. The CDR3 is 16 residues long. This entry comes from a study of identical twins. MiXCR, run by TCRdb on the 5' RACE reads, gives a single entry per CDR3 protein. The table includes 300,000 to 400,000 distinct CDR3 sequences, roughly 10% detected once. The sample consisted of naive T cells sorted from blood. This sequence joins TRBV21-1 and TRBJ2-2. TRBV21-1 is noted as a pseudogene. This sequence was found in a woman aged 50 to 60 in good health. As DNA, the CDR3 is TGTGCCAGCAGCAAAGCGCGCGGCCAAGTTCCCGGGGAGCTGTTTTTT. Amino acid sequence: CASSKARGQVPGELFF.